This section outlines one TCR beta chain sequence together with its context. Its antigen is as yet unknown. This specimen belongs to a study of radiotherapy plus CTLA-4 blockade in lung cancer. Whole-study context: Objective responses were recorded in about 18% of patients, with disease control recorded in about 29%. Notes on the study in general: Reportedly, early blood T cell clone dynamics best predicted response, with interferon-beta. Among blood TCR repertoires after radiotherapy plus ipilimumab, tumor-derived clones expanded.

In germline, CDR1 is LNHDA, CDR2 SQIVND (reference sequence). This CDR3 comprises 16 residues. The V gene end was trimmed by 1 base and the J gene end by 1 base; junction bases not matched to a gene: 4. Method: immunoSEQ multiplex PCR; TCRdb's copy keeps in-frame clones and lacks some. The sample has 90,000 to 95,000 clones, under 90% seen once. Focal radiation plus CTLA-4 blockade with ipilimumab was administered to patients who had chemo-refractory metastatic non-small-cell lung cancer. Material: peripheral blood, obtained from a patient treated with radiotherapy plus ipilimumab. The chain carries TRBV19 and TRBJ2-3; 8 bases match TRBD2. The sequence was collected from a human donor with non-small cell lung cancer who had stable disease on radiotherapy plus ipilimumab. The CDR3 bases are TGTGCCAGTAGTATAGGGGTTAGCGGGGGCACAGATACGCAGTATTTT. Encoded protein: CASSIGVSGGTDTQYF. Using reference TRBV19 and TRBJ2-3 for the parts outside the CDR3, the full variable domain is DGGITQSPKYLFRKEGQNVTLSCEQNLNHDAMYWYRQDPGQGLRLIYYSQIVNDFQKGDIAEGYSVSREKKESFPLTVTSAQKNPTAFYLCASSIGVSGGTDTQYFGPGTRLTVL.